The present T cell receptor (beta chain) was sequenced within a study of identical twins. Study findings and constraints: Out-of-frame TCR alpha sharing in monozygotic twins exceeded recombination model predictions. Donors were not followed over many years; analysis was cross-sectional.

Healthy Caucasians alone served as donors. J was trimmed by 1 base and V by 3 bases; bases with no gene match: 9. The CDR3 is 16 residues long. Germline V lookup: CDR1 SGHRS, CDR2 YFSETQ. This clonotype has at least ten counts. Its antigen is unidentified. Unique molecular identifiers were in the cDNA, with template-switch universal primer binding. In TCRdb, the 5' RACE reads were re-called with MiXCR into one record per CDR3 protein. The repertoire holds about 430,000 distinct CDR3 sequences, under 20% seen once, with less than 15% in the top ten. The TCR originated in a man aged 50-60 years in good health. Material: naive T cells sorted from blood. This chain links TRBV5-1 with TRBJ2-5; 7 positions agree with TRBD2. The CDR3, as DNA: TGCGCCAGCAGCTACGGAAGCGGGAATTCCCAAGAGACCCAGTACTTC. This sequence encodes CASSYGSGNSQETQYF.